A single sample gave rise to the 20 T cell receptor beta chains below, sequenced in a study of CD8 T cells in Susac syndrome. RNA amounts of roughly 0.5 to 1 ug underwent reverse transcription with random hexamers. TCRdb processed the immunoSEQ multiplex PCR reads anew with MiXCR; each CDR3 protein has one entry. The repertoire holds roughly 120,000 distinct CDR3 sequences, with approximately 94% as singletons. Sequenced material: CD4+ T cells from PBMCs. These TCRs come from a human donor with multiple sclerosis.

This chain joins TRBV10-2 and TRBJ1-2; 7 bases are a match to TRBD1. The CDR3 has 15 amino acids. Unmatched junction bases numbered 10, after V lost 1 base and J lost 8 bases. Germline CDR1 and CDR2: WSHSY and SAAADI. The CDR3 nucleotides read TGCGCCAGCAGTGAGTTGGCAGGGGGTGAAAAAGGCTACACCTTC. Amino acids: CASSELAGGEKGYTF.

V gene TRBV27 combines with J gene TRBJ1-6; perhaps TRBD1 as D (6 bases). Deletions cut 3 bases from V and 0 bases from J, with 12 bases between. This CDR3 contains 17 residues. CDR1 MNHEY and CDR2 SMNVEV come from the germline V gene (reference sequence). CDR3 sequence reads: CASSFVRGDSYNSPLHF. CDR3 bases: TGTGCCAGCAGTTTCGTTAGGGGGGACTCCTATAATTCACCCCTCCACTTT.

The chain recombines TRBV9 with TRBJ1-3, with D possibly matching TRBD1 (6 bases). CDR1 SGDLS and CDR2 YYNGEE come from the germline V gene. The CDR3 covers 16 residues. With 0 bases removed from V and 2 bases from J, the gap between germline ends came to 12 bases. The CDR3 bases are TGTGCCAGCAGCGTAGAGGCAGGGGTGGCTGGAAACACCATATATTTT. Protein sequence: CASSVEAGVAGNTIYF.

The chain couples TRBV2 to TRBJ1-2; D is uncertain. The CDR3 runs to 13 residues. The V gene lost 4 bases and the J gene lost 8 bases, with 14 bases spanning the gap. Germline V lookup: CDR1 SNHLY, CDR2 FYNNEI. CDR3 region: CASSALRSWGYTF. As DNA, the CDR3 is TGTGCCAGCAGTGCCCTCCGATCTTGGGGCTACACCTTC. Looking up the rest from reference TRBV2 and TRBJ1-2 gives the full variable domain: EPEVTQTPSHQVTQMGQEVILRCVPISNHLYFYWYRQILGQKVEFLVSFYNNEISEKSEIFDDQFSVERPDGSNFTLKIRSTKLEDSAMYFCASSALRSWGYTFGSGTRLTVV.

The chain recombines TRBV6-2 or TRBV6-3 with TRBJ1-1, with a tentative D call TRBD1 (6 bases). The CDR3 is 17 amino acids. Trimming pared 2 bases from V and 0 bases from J, leaving 16 bases between. Germline loops: CDR1 MNHEY, CDR2 SVGEGT. This chain's CDR3 is CASSYPTGGGMNTEAFF. The CDR3 coding sequence is TGTGCCAGCAGTTACCCGACAGGAGGGGGAATGAACACTGAAGCTTTCTTT.

This chain connects TRBV15 to TRBJ1-1, with unresolved D. Trimming pared 0 bases from V and 1 base from J, leaving 3 bases between. Germline V lookup: CDR1 LNHNV, CDR2 YYDKDF (reference sequence). The CDR3 is 13 amino acids. CDR3 bases: TGTGCCACCAGCAGAGAACCGAACACTGAAGCTTTCTTT. It codes for CATSREPNTEAFF.

The chain couples TRBV24-1 to TRBJ1-5; possibly TRBD1 for D (5 bases). Germline values: CDR1 KGHDR, CDR2 SFDVKD. Trimming pared 9 bases from V and 5 bases from J, leaving 16 bases between. The CDR3 covers 14 residues. The CDR3 region is CATPLDTRYQPQHF. As DNA, the CDR3 is TGTGCCACCCCGCTGGACACTCGGTATCAGCCCCAGCATTTT.

The genes are TRBV5-8 and TRBJ2-7; no clear D. The ends were cut back, 1 base at V and 6 bases at J, with 5 bases in the middle. The CDR3 is 11 amino acids. CDR1 SGHTS and CDR2 YDEGEE come from the germline V gene. CDR3 residues: CASSLPGEQYF. CDR3 DNA: TGTGCCAGCAGCTTGCCGGGCGAGCAGTACTTC. Filled out from reference TRBV5-8 and TRBJ2-7, the complete variable domain reads EAGVTQSPTHLIKTRGQQATLRCSPISGHTSVYWYQQALGLGLQFLLWYDEGEERNRGNFPPRFSGRQFPNYSSELNVNALELEDSALYLCASSLPGEQYFGPGTRLTVT.

This chain joins TRBV7-6 and TRBJ1-2; tentative D call: TRBD1 (6 bases). The V gene lost 9 bases and the J gene lost 14 bases, with 19 bases spanning the gap. The CDR3 runs to 11 residues. Germline CDR1 reads SGHVS; CDR2 reads FNYEAQ. CDR3 region: CARIAGGAATF. CDR3 nucleotide sequence: TGTGCCAGGATCGCCGGGGGGGCAGCGACCTTC.

This rearrangement joins TRBV3-1 to TRBJ2-3; 9 nucleotides align to TRBD2. Germline V gives CDR1 LGHDT, CDR2 YNNKEL (reference sequence). Trimming removed 3 bases from V and 2 bases from J; junction bases left unmatched: 12. This CDR3 has 18 amino acids. DNA of the CDR3: TGTGCCAGCAGCCAGCGGTATAGCGGGAGCTATTCCACAGATACGCAGTATTTT. As protein: CASSQRYSGSYSTDTQYF.

The J gene is TRBJ1-1, the V gene TRBV19; 10 bases match TRBD1. Germline values: CDR1 LNHDA, CDR2 SQIVND (reference sequence). V lost 7 bases to trimming and J lost 5 bases; unmatched junction nucleotides: 4. The CDR3 length is 13 residues. The CDR3 sequence is CASNGQGETEAFF. DNA for the CDR3: TGTGCCAGTAACGGACAGGGGGAAACTGAAGCTTTCTTT.

The V and J genes are TRBV13 and TRBJ2-5; 12 bases align to TRBD2. Germline-derived CDR1 and CDR2 are PRHDT and FYEKMQ (reference sequence). Trimming took 5 bases from V and 8 from J; bases not matched to a gene: 9. This CDR3 region has 15 residues. The CDR3, as DNA: TGTGCCAGCAGCCCCTCGACTAGCGGGAGCGTAACCCAGTACTTC. This codes for CASSPSTSGSVTQYF.

The CDR3 coding sequence is TGTGCCAGCAGCTCGACGGGGGTAGCCAAAAACATTCAGTACTTC. Residues: CASSSTGVAKNIQYF. The chain links TRBV7-2 to TRBJ2-4, with D perhaps matching TRBD2 (6 bases). V gave up 4 bases and J gave up 0 bases, with 10 bases separating them. Germline lookup yields CDR1 SGHTA and CDR2 FQGNSA. CDR3 length equals 15 residues.

This clonotype was found once. CDR3 nucleotides: TGCGCCAGCAGCCCAGAAGGGACAGCCGCGGCCAATGAGCAGTTCTTC. This codes for CASSPEGTAAANEQFF. This chain uses TRBV4-1 with TRBJ2-1; TRBD1 aligns across 7 bases. J gave up 6 bases and V 4 bases, and 12 bases lay outside the gene matches. This CDR3 comprises 16 residues. Germline CDR1 MGHRA, CDR2 YSYEKL.

This clonotype appeared a single time. This chain joins TRBV30 and TRBJ1-4; D gene uncertain. V was pared by 1 base and J by 7 bases, with 4 bases between. Germline loops: CDR1 GTSNPN, CDR2 SVGIG (reference sequence). The CDR3 has 11 amino acids. CDR3 in DNA: TGTGCCTGGAGTGGGAGTGAAAAACTGTTTTTT. This sequence encodes CAWSGSEKLFF. The whole variable domain, filled in from reference TRBV30 and TRBJ1-4, reads SQTIHQWPATLVQPVGSPLSLECTVEGTSNPNLYWYRQAAGRGLQLLFYSVGIGQISSEVPQNLSASRPQDRQFILSSKKLLLSDSGFYLCAWSGSEKLFFGSGTQLSVL.

The chain joins TRBV6-5 to TRBJ2-7; D unresolved. The germline V gene encodes CDR1 MNHEY and CDR2 SVGAGI. The V gene lost 4 bases and the J gene lost 6 bases, with 22 bases spanning the gap. The CDR3 is 16 amino acids. CDR3: CASSLETRPTQSEQYF. In DNA, the CDR3 is TGTGCCAGCAGTTTAGAGACACGGCCGACCCAGAGCGAGCAGTACTTC.

The V and J genes are TRBV7-2 and TRBJ1-5, with D tentatively TRBD1 (5 bases). CDR1 is SGHTA and CDR2 is FQGNSA in the germline V gene. CDR3 length equals 15 residues. Trimming removed 6 bases from V and 0 bases from J, with 12 bases in between. CDR3 in DNA: TGTGCCAGCAGGCCGGAGGGGTATAGCAATCAGCCCCAGCATTTT. This translates into CASRPEGYSNQPQHF.

This rearrangement joins TRBV20-1 to TRBJ1-1; D is undetermined. The germline gives CDR1 DFQATT, CDR2 SNEGSKA (reference sequence). Deletions cut 0 bases from V and 8 bases from J, with 13 bases between. The CDR3 has 13 amino acids. The CDR3 DNA sequence: TGCAGTGCTAGAGATGTCGCTGCTAAGGAAGCTTTCTTT. This gives the protein CSARDVAAKEAFF.

The J gene is TRBJ1-6, the V gene TRBV15, with D hard to call. V shed 9 bases and J shed 0 bases, with 12 bases lying between them. Germline-derived CDR1 and CDR2 are LNHNV and YYDKDF (reference sequence). CDR3 length equals 15 residues. The CDR3 coding sequence is TGTGCCACTAAGTCCGGGAGCTCCTATAATTCACCCCTCCACTTT. This gives the protein CATKSGSSYNSPLHF.

The chain is built from TRBV4-1 and TRBJ1-1; D is unresolved. Germline V gene lookup returns CDR1 MGHRA and CDR2 YSYEKL. Trimming took off 1 base at V and 4 bases at J, with 10 bases between the two ends. This CDR3 has 14 amino acids. The CDR3 nucleotides are TGCGCCAGCAGCCAAGGGGCCGGCTCCACTGAAGCTTTCTTT. This translates into CASSQGAGSTEAFF.